The entry below describes one T cell receptor (beta chain). What it binds is unknown. This PCR relied on a set of 60 Vbeta primers and 13 Jbeta primers. Clones were read by immunoSEQ multiplex PCR, and TCRdb kept only the in-frame ones, dropping some. The sample carries tens of thousands of clones, around 76% recorded once. The data belong to a study of cytomegalovirus exposure and HLA in healthy donors. Broader study findings: Presence/absence analyses rested on an assumption that sequencing depth was roughly uniform across donors.

Germline V gene lookup returns CDR1 MDHEN and CDR2 SYDVKM. The CDR3 extends over 15 amino acids. Unmatched junction bases numbered 6, after V lost 5 bases and J lost 4 bases. The receptor was derived from a woman aged 25 to 45 in good health and CMV-seropositive. Sequencing input: PBMCs. The rearrangement links TRBV28 to TRBJ2-5; the match to TRBD1 covers 11 bases. DNA for the CDR3: TGTGCCAGCAGTACCAAGGACAGGGGGCGAGAGACCCAGTACTTC. As protein: CASSTKDRGRETQYF.